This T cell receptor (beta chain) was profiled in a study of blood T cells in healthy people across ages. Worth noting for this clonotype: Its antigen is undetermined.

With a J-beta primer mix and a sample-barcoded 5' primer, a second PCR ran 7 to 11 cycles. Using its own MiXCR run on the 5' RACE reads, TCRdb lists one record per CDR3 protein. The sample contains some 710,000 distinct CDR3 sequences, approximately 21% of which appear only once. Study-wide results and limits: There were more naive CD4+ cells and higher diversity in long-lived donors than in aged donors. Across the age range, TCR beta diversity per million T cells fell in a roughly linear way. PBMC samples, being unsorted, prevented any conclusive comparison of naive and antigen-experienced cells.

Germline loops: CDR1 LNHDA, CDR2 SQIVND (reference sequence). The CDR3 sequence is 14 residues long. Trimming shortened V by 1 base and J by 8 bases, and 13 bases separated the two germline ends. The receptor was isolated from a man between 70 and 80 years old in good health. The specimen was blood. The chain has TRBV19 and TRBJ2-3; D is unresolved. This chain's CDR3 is CASSIGGTAGTQYF. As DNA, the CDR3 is TGTGCCAGTAGTATAGGGGGAACGGCAGGTACGCAGTATTTT. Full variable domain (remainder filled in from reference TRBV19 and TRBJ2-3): DGGITQSPKYLFRKEGQNVTLSCEQNLNHDAMYWYRQDPGQGLRLIYYSQIVNDFQKGDIAEGYSVSREKKESFPLTVTSAQKNPTAFYLCASSIGGTAGTQYFGPGTRLTVL.